The 20 T cell receptor beta chains below were found in one sample sequenced in a study of cytomegalovirus exposure and HLA in healthy donors. Vbeta (60) and Jbeta (13) primers were used in the PCR. Libraries were prepared by immunoSEQ multiplex PCR; TCRdb keeps only in-frame clonotypes and omits some of them. Here the sample spans 110,000 to 150,000 clones, 70% to 80% being singletons. Sequencing was performed on PBMCs. Receptor source: a female donor in good health and CMV-seronegative.

This sequence joins TRBV7-9 and TRBJ2-3; 7 bases align to TRBD1. There are 14 residues in the CDR3. With 4 bases clipped from V and 0 bases from J, the junction kept 1 base outside the gene matches. CDR1 and CDR2 (germline): SEHNR, FQNEAQ (reference sequence). CDR3 DNA sequence: TGTGCCAGCAGCTCAGGGGGTAGCACAGATACGCAGTATTTT. It translates to CASSSGGSTDTQYF.

The chain employs TRBV5-4 and TRBJ2-5; no firm D call. The CDR3 extends over 15 amino acids. Per the germline V gene, CDR1 is SGHNT and CDR2 is YYREEE (reference sequence). Between the trimmed V and J ends, which lost 4 bases and 0 bases, there was a span of 13 bases. This chain's CDR3 is CASSPYLSNQETQYF. The CDR3 DNA is TGTGCCAGCAGCCCCTATCTGTCCAACCAAGAGACCCAGTACTTC. Full variable domain (rest looked up from reference TRBV5-4 and TRBJ2-5): ETGVTQSPTHLIKTRGQQVTLRCSSQSGHNTVSWYQQALGQGPQFIFQYYREEENGRGNFPPRFSGLQFPNYSSELNVNALELDDSALYLCASSPYLSNQETQYFGPGTRLLVL.

The gene calls are TRBV7-2 and TRBJ2-5; 8 nucleotides agree with TRBD1. Germline V gives CDR1 SGHTA, CDR2 FQGNSA. Trimming took 1 base from V and 5 from J; bases not matched to a gene: 9. CDR3 length: 16 amino acids. DNA of the CDR3: TGTGCCAGCAGCTTAGACTCAGGGTACAGGGGGGAGACCCAGTACTTC. It encodes CASSLDSGYRGETQYF.

The chain carries TRBV2 and TRBJ2-5; 7 nucleotides match TRBD2. The CDR3 covers 14 residues. V lost 6 bases to trimming and J lost 2 bases; unmatched junction nucleotides: 6. Germline loops: CDR1 SNHLY, CDR2 FYNNEI. The CDR3 protein is CASSPPSGQETQYF. In DNA form, the CDR3 reads TGTGCCAGCAGCCCCCCTAGCGGTCAAGAGACCCAGTACTTC.

The sample holds a few counts of this clone. V usage is TRBV28 and J usage is TRBJ1-2; 9 bases map to TRBD1. The J segment lost 3 bases and the V segment lost 5 bases, leaving 7 bases of the junction unmatched. Germline assignment: CDR1 MDHEN and CDR2 SYDVKM. The CDR3 has 15 amino acids. The CDR3 sequence is CASSRGDRVYYGYTF. The CDR3 DNA reads TGTGCCAGCAGTCGGGGGGACAGGGTATACTATGGCTACACCTTC.

V usage is TRBV6-5 and J usage is TRBJ1-2, with D possibly TRBD1 on 6 matching bases. Germline V gene sequence: CDR1 MNHEY, CDR2 SVGAGI. Trimming took off 6 bases at V and 8 bases at J, with 22 bases between the two ends. The CDR3 runs 15 residues. Here the CDR3 reads CASRLVPGHHWGYTF. The CDR3 DNA reads as TGTGCCAGCAGACTTGTACCGGGACACCACTGGGGCTACACCTTC.

This chain uses TRBV10-3 with TRBJ1-2; maybe TRBD1 (6 bases). The CDR3 covers 13 residues. V was trimmed by 6 bases and J by 4 bases, leaving 12 bases between them. Germline CDR1 is ENHRY and CDR2 is SYGVKD. CDR3 protein: CAIRLDRTYGYTF. CDR3 nucleotide sequence: TGTGCCATCAGACTAGACAGGACCTATGGCTACACCTTC.

The J gene is TRBJ1-2, the V gene TRBV10-3; 7 bases match TRBD1. The CDR3 totals 17 residues. Trimming at V came to 3 bases and at J to 0 bases, leaving 10 bases not matched to a gene. Germline CDR1 reads ENHRY; CDR2 reads SYGVKD. CDR3 nucleotide sequence: TGTGCCATCAGTGACAACAAAGGGGGCGTCCCTAACTATGGCTACACCTTC. Amino acid sequence: CAISDNKGGVPNYGYTF.

The chain recombines TRBV5-1 with TRBJ1-1; 9 nucleotides line up with TRBD1. The ends lost 0 bases at V and 1 base at J; junction bases unmatched: 1. This CDR3 is built from 15 residues. The V gene's germline CDR1 is SGHRS and CDR2 YFSETQ. The CDR3 region is CASSLGTGANTEAFF. The CDR3 DNA sequence: TGCGCCAGCAGCTTGGGGACAGGGGCGAACACTGAAGCTTTCTTT.

V is TRBV7-8 and J is TRBJ1-5; D is possibly TRBD1 (6 bases). Germline CDR1 reads SGHVS; CDR2 reads FQNEAQ. This CDR3 has 16 amino acids. V lost 4 bases and J 0 bases, leaving 13 bases between the germline ends. CDR3 region: CASSWAGANSNQPQHF. As DNA, the CDR3 is TGTGCCAGCAGCTGGGCAGGGGCGAATAGCAATCAGCCCCAGCATTTT.

The chain recombines TRBV5-1 with TRBJ2-3; 9 bases are a match to TRBD2. The CDR3 runs 16 residues. The V segment lost 4 bases and the J segment 5 bases; nucleotides outside the gene matches: 11. The germline gives CDR1 SGHRS, CDR2 YFSETQ. This CDR3 is CASSLHGGGAEDTQYF. CDR3 coding DNA: TGCGCCAGCAGCCTGCACGGCGGGGGGGCCGAAGATACGCAGTATTTT.

This clone was observed a handful of times. The chain employs TRBV10-1 and TRBJ2-2; TRBD2 matches 8 bases. The CDR3 length is 15 residues. The ends lost 4 bases at V and 5 bases at J; junction bases unmatched: 6. CDR1 and CDR2 (germline): WNHNN, SYGVQD (reference sequence). The chain's CDR3 is CASSGVSGITGELFF. The CDR3 nucleotides are TGCGCCAGCAGTGGGGTTAGCGGGATAACCGGGGAGCTGTTTTTT.

The chain recombines TRBV9 with TRBJ1-2, with D possibly TRBD1 on 6 matching bases. V was trimmed by 4 bases and J by 2 bases, leaving 12 bases between them. The germline V gene encodes CDR1 SGDLS and CDR2 YYNGEE. This CDR3 comprises 14 residues. The CDR3 sequence: CASSTRTANYGYTF. The CDR3 nucleotides read TGTGCCAGCAGCACCCGGACAGCAAACTATGGCTACACCTTC.

This chain uses TRBV7-2 with TRBJ2-7, with TRBD1 matching over 8 bases. J gave up 0 bases and V 4 bases, and 8 bases lay outside the gene matches. CDR3 size: 16 residues. The V gene's germline CDR1 is SGHTA and CDR2 FQGNSA. In DNA, the CDR3 is TGTGCCAGCAGCTCATCGCGGGACAGGAACTCCTACGAGCAGTACTTC. Translation gives CASSSSRDRNSYEQYF.

The rearrangement joins TRBV6-6 to TRBJ1-1; D not certain. This CDR3 spans 13 amino acids. The V end lost 6 bases, the J end lost 5 bases, and 13 bases lay between the germline ends. In germline, CDR1 is MNHNY, CDR2 SVGAGI (reference sequence). The DNA for the CDR3 is TGTGCCAGCAGCCCCCCTATCGGGACTGAAGCTTTCTTT. It encodes CASSPPIGTEAFF.

This clone showed up just a few times. This chain links TRBV13 with TRBJ1-1; 9 bases match TRBD1. The germline V gene encodes CDR1 PRHDT and CDR2 FYEKMQ (reference sequence). J gave up 1 base and V 4 bases, and 4 bases lay outside the gene matches. The CDR3 covers 15 residues. CDR3 in amino acids: CASSSPGQGNTEAFF. For the CDR3, the DNA is TGTGCCAGCAGCTCCCCGGGACAGGGGAACACTGAAGCTTTCTTT.

The J gene is TRBJ2-1, the V gene TRBV5-1; 7 positions match TRBD1. This CDR3 has 14 amino acids. Germline CDR1 and CDR2: SGHRS and YFSETQ. V dropped 1 base and J dropped 7; count of bases not matched to a gene: 5. Here the CDR3 reads CASSLNRGSNEQFF. Written as DNA, the CDR3 is TGCGCCAGCAGCTTGAACAGGGGTTCGAATGAGCAGTTCTTC.

By proportion, this clone is medium-sized. The chain joins TRBV5-1 to TRBJ2-6; D is perhaps TRBD2 (7 bases). The length of the CDR3 is 15 residues. V lost 3 bases and J lost 3, with 10 bases in between. Germline lookup yields CDR1 SGHRS and CDR2 YFSETQ. CDR3 sequence: CASSSGEGGANVLTF. Written as DNA, the CDR3 is TGCGCCAGCAGCTCAGGGGAGGGTGGGGCCAACGTCCTGACTTTC.

This clone was seen a handful of times. This rearrangement joins TRBV5-1 to TRBJ1-1, with D unclear. Germline CDR1 is SGHRS and CDR2 is YFSETQ. Trimming stripped 0 bases from V and 4 bases from J, with 7 bases between. The CDR3 loop spans 13 amino acids. CDR3 sequence reads: CASSLAIGTEAFF. CDR3 DNA: TGCGCCAGCAGCTTGGCGATCGGCACTGAAGCTTTCTTT.

The chain combines TRBV4-1 with TRBJ2-4; 9 bases line up with TRBD2. The ends lost 0 bases at V and 0 bases at J; junction bases unmatched: 9. CDR3 size: 19 residues. Germline values: CDR1 MGHRA, CDR2 YSYEKL. CDR3 protein: CASSQEFIAGARAKNIQYF. DNA of the CDR3: TGCGCCAGCAGCCAAGAGTTCATAGCGGGGGCGAGAGCCAAAAACATTCAGTACTTC.